The entry below describes one TCR beta chain. The target antigen is unknown. This entry belongs to a study of cytomegalovirus exposure and HLA in healthy donors. Study findings and constraints: Rare TCR sequences dominated, though some public TCRs recurred in many donors.

This CDR3 has 11 residues. V lost 5 bases, J lost 9 bases, and 8 bases lay in between. Germline V gives CDR1 SEHNR, CDR2 FQNEAQ (reference sequence). Use of 60 Vbeta and 13 Jbeta primers characterized the PCR. In the authors' methods: A later analysis counted approximately 88 million unique TCR beta chains, 9.5 million to 13 million shared. The data were produced by immunoSEQ multiplex PCR, yet TCRdb's version contains in-frame clones alone and is incomplete. That table furnishes V, J and clone size, whereas the DNA furnished D and trimming. The sample lists over 110,000 clones, about four fifths occurring once.

The origin of this receptor is a female donor in good health and CMV-seronegative. The sequencing sample was made of PBMCs. The J gene is TRBJ2-4, the V gene TRBV7-9; D not resolved. CDR3 sequence (DNA): TGTGCCAGCAGCCCGCTAGGCATTCAGTACTTC. Protein product: CASSPLGIQYF.